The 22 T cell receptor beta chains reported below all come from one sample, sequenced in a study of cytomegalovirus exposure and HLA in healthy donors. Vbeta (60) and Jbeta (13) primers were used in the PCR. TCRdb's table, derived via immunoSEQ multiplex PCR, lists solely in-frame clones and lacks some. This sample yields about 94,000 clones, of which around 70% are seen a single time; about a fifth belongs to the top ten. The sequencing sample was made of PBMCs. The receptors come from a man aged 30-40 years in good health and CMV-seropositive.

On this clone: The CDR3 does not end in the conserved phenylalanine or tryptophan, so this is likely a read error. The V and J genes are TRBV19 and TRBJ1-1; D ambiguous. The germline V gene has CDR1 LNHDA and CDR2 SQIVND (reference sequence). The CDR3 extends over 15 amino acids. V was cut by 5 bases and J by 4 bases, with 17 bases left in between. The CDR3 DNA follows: TGTGCCAGTAGTCCCCTTCGGGGAGGACGCACTGAAGCTTTCTCT. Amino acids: CASSPLRGGRTEAFS.

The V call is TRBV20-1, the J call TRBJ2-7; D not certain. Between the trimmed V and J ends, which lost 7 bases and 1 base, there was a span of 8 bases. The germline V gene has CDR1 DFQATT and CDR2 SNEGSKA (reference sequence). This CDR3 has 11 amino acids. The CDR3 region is CSGTFSYEQYF. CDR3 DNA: TGCAGTGGAACATTTTCCTACGAGCAGTACTTC.

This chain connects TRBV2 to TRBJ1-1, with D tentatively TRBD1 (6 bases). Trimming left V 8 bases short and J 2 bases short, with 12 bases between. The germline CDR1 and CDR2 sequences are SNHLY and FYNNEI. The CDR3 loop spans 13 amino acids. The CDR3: CASGRGVNTEAFF. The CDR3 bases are TGTGCCAGCGGGAGGGGGGTCAACACTGAAGCTTTCTTT.

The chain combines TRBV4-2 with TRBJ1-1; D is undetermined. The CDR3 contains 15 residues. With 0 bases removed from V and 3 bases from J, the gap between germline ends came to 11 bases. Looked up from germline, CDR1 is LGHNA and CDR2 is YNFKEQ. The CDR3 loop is CASSQDQREYTEAFF. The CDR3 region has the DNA TGTGCCAGCAGCCAAGATCAGCGGGAATACACTGAAGCTTTCTTT.

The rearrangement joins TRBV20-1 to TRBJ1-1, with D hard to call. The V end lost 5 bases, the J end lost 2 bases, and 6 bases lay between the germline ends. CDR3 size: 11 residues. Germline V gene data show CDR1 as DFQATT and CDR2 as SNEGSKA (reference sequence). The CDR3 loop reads CSAYLNTEAFF. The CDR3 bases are TGCAGTGCTTATCTAAACACTGAAGCTTTCTTT.

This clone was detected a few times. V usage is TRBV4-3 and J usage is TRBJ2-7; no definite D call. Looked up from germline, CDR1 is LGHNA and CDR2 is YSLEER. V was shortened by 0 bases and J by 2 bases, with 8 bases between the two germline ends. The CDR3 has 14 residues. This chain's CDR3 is CASSQDEQPYEQYF. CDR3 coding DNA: TGCGCCAGCAGCCAAGATGAACAGCCCTACGAGCAGTACTTC.

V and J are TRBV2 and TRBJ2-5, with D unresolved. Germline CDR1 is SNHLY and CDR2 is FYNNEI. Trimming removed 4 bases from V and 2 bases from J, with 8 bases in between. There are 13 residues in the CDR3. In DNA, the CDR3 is TGTGCCAGCAGTGGGAGAATACAAGAGACCCAGTACTTC. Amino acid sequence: CASSGRIQETQYF.

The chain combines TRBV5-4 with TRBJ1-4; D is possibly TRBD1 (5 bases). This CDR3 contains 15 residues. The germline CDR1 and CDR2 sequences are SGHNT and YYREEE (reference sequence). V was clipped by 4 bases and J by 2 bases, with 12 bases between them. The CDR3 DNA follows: TGTGCCAGCAGCAGCAGGGTAGGGACTAATGAAAAACTGTTTTTT. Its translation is CASSSRVGTNEKLFF.

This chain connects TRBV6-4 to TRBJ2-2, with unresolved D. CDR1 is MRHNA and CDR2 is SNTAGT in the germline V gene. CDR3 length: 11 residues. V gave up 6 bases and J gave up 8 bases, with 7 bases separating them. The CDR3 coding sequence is TGTGCCAGCAGGGGCTCGGGGGAGCTGTTTTTT. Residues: CASRGSGELFF.

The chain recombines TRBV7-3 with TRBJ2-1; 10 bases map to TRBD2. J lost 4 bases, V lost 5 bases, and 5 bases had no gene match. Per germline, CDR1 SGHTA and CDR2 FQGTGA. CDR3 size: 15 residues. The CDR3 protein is CASSPSGGGYNEQFF. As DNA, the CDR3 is TGTGCCAGCAGCCCGAGCGGGGGGGGTTACAATGAGCAGTTCTTC.

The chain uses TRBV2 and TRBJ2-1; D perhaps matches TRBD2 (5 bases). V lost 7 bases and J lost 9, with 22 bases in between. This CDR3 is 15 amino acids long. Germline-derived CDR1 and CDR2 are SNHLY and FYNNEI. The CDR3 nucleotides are TGTGCCAGCACTGGCCCGGGCCTTGTCCGGGGTGAGCAGTTCTTC. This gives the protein CASTGPGLVRGEQFF.

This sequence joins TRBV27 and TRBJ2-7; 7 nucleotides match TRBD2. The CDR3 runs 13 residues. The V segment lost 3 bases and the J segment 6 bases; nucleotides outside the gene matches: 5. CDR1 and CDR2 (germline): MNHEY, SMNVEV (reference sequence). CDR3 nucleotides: TGTGCCAGCAGTTTGAGCGGGGCGCGCGAGCAGTACTTC. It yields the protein CASSLSGAREQYF.

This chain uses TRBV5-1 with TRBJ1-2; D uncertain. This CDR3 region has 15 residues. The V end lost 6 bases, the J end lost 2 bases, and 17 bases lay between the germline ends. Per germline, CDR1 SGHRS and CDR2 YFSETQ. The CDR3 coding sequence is TGCGCCAGCATGTACGATTTCGCCCGGAACTATGGCTACACCTTC. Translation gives CASMYDFARNYGYTF.

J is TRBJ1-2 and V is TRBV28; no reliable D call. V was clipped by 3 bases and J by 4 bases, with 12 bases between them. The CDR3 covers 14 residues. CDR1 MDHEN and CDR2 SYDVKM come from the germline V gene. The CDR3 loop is CASSLRGIGYGYTF. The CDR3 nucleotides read TGTGCCAGCAGTTTGAGAGGGATTGGCTATGGCTACACCTTC.

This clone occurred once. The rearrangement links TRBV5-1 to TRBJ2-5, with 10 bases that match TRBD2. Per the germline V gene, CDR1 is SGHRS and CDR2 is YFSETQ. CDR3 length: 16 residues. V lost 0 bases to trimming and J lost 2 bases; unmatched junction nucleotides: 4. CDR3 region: CASSLASGGAQETQYF. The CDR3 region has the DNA TGCGCCAGCAGCTTGGCCAGCGGGGGGGCGCAAGAGACCCAGTACTTC.

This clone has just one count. CDR3 DNA: TGTGCCAGCAGCTCCCAGGGGGCCCACGAGCAGTACTTC. It translates to CASSSQGAHEQYF. This chain joins TRBV5-4 and TRBJ2-7; TRBD1 matches at 8 bases. The ends lost 3 bases at V and 5 bases at J; junction bases unmatched: 4. Germline assignment: CDR1 SGHNT and CDR2 YYREEE (reference sequence). The CDR3 is 13 amino acids. The full variable domain, in which reference TRBV5-4 and TRBJ2-7 provide the parts outside the CDR3, is ETGVTQSPTHLIKTRGQQVTLRCSSQSGHNTVSWYQQALGQGPQFIFQYYREEENGRGNFPPRFSGLQFPNYSSELNVNALELDDSALYLCASSSQGAHEQYFGPGTRLTVT.

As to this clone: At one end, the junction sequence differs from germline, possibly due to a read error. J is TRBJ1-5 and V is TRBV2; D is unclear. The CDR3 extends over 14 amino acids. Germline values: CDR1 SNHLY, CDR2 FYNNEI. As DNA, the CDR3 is TGTGCCAGCAGTCCCGCCGTCAGCCCCAGGTTTAACAATTTT. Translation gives CASSPAVSPRFNNF. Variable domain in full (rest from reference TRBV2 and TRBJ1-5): EPEVTQTPSHQVTQMGQEVILRCVPISNHLYFYWYRQILGQKVEFLVSFYNNEISEKSEIFDDQFSVERPDGSNFTLKIRSTKLEDSAMYFCASSPAVSPRFNNFGDGTRLSIL.

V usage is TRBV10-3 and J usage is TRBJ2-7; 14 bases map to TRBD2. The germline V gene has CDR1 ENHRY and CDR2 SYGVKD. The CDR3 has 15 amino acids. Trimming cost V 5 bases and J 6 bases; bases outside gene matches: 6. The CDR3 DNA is TGTGCCATCAGTCCGACTAGCGGGGGGGCGAGCGAGCAGTACTTC. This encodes CAISPTSGGASEQYF.

The CDR3 loop reads CASSPPETQYF. The CDR3 coding sequence is TGTGCCAGCAGCCCCCCGGAGACCCAGTACTTC. The rearrangement links TRBV7-9 to TRBJ2-5; no clear D. There are 11 residues in the CDR3. The germline V and J ends were trimmed by 5 bases and 5 bases, with 6 bases remaining between them. The V gene's germline CDR1 is SEHNR and CDR2 FQNEAQ (reference sequence). The variable domain in full, with the rest retrieved from reference TRBV7-9 and TRBJ2-5, is DTGVSQNPRHKITKRGQNVTFRCDPISEHNRLYWYRQTLGQGPEFLTYFQNEAQLEKSRLLSDRFSAERPKGSFSTLEIQRTEQGDSAMYLCASSPPETQYFGPGTRLLVL.

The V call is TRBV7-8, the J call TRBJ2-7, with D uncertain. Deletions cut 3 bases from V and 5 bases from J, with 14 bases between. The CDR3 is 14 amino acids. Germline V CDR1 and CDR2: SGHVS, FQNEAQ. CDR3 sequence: CASSLGPGRNEQYF. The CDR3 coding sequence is TGTGCCAGCAGCTTGGGCCCAGGCAGGAACGAGCAGTACTTC.

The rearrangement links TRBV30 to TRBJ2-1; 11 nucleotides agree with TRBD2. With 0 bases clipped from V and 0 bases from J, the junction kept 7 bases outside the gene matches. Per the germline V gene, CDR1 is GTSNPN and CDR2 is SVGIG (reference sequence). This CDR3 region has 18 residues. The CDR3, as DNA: TGTGCCTGGAGTGTGAGGCTAGCGGGAGGATCCTCCTACAATGAGCAGTTCTTC. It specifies CAWSVRLAGGSSYNEQFF.

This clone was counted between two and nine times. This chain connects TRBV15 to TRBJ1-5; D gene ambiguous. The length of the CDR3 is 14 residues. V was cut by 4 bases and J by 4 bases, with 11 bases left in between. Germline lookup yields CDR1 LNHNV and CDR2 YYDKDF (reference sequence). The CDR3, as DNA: TGTGCCACCAGCAATTTCCGGGGTAATCAGCCCCAGCATTTT. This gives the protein CATSNFRGNQPQHF.